Sequencing of this T cell receptor beta chain was carried out in a study of T cells in Graves' hyperthyroidism and ophthalmopathy. Study findings and constraints: Ophthalmopathy was model-predicted a median around 6.7 months pre-onset. A model using 13 V-J features told ophthalmopathy apart from stable hyperthyroidism. Blood also held most thyroid clonotypes expanded beyond 0.001.

Germline V gives CDR1 SGHTS, CDR2 YDEGEE. This CDR3 comprises 16 residues. V was shortened by 4 bases and J by 2 bases, with 18 bases between the two germline ends. What was amplified from RNA transcripts were TCR beta CDR3 regions. In the first-round RT-PCR of the TCR CDR3, the HTBI primer set was used. MiXCR, run by TCRdb on the multiplex PCR reads, gives a single entry per CDR3 protein. This table holds under 400,000 distinct CDR3 sequences, 20% to 25% found once. This clonotype was recorded at least ten times. Its antigen is still unknown. The chain has TRBV5-8 and TRBJ2-5; tentative D call: TRBD1 (6 bases). The clonotype originates from a woman in her forties or fifties with Graves' hyperthyroidism. The sequenced sample consisted of blood. CDR3 region: CASSISGTGWQETQYF. CDR3 in DNA: TGTGCCAGCAGCATTTCGGGAACAGGGTGGCAAGAGACCCAGTACTTC.